The next 9 T cell receptor beta chains were all read from a single sample in a study of control samples from healthy donors and cancer patients. Only in-frame clones appear in the TCRdb table, and some are missing; sequencing was by immunoSEQ multiplex PCR. The table shows tens of thousands of clones, with 70% occurring only once. The source material was formalin-fixed, paraffin-embedded tissue. The origin of the receptors is a male donor with melanoma.

V gene TRBV6-5 combines with J gene TRBJ1-2; TRBD1 matches 8 bases. Germline loops: CDR1 MNHEY, CDR2 SVGAGI. Losses at the gene ends were 8 bases for V and 4 bases for J; bases not matched to a gene: 6. The CDR3 has 13 amino acids. The DNA of the CDR3 is TGTGCCAGCGGCACCGGGACAGGCTATGGCTACACCTTC. This encodes CASGTGTGYGYTF.

The count of this clone is one. The chain combines TRBV11-2 with TRBJ2-2; D is possibly TRBD1 (6 bases). This CDR3 is 16 amino acids long. Germline V gives CDR1 SGHAT, CDR2 FQNNGV. Trimming pared 2 bases from V and 0 bases from J, leaving 10 bases between. The CDR3 DNA reads as TGTGCCAGCAGCTTACTCCGACAGGCGAACACCGGGGAGCTGTTTTTT. Translated, it gives CASSLLRQANTGELFF.

The table lists this clone with a few counts. The V and J genes are TRBV7-3 and TRBJ2-1, with D perhaps TRBD1 or TRBD2 (5 bases each). With 2 bases removed from V and 9 bases from J, the gap between germline ends came to 20 bases. This CDR3 comprises 16 residues. Germline assignment: CDR1 SGHTA and CDR2 FQGTGA. The CDR3 coding sequence is TGTGCCAGCAGCTTAGGGGACCCAGGGAATGGGATTGAGCAGTTCTTC. As protein: CASSLGDPGNGIEQFF.

This chain uses TRBV24-1 with TRBJ2-5; D is unclear. Trimming took off 4 bases at V and 9 bases at J, with 17 bases between the two ends. This CDR3 contains 14 residues. Germline V gives CDR1 KGHDR, CDR2 SFDVKD. The CDR3 is CATSDRGPPAAQYF. The CDR3 DNA is TGTGCCACCAGTGACCGAGGACCTCCCGCGGCCCAGTACTTC.

The chain recombines TRBV20-1 with TRBJ2-5; D uncertain. V was clipped by 3 bases and J by 2 bases, with 10 bases between them. Germline V gene sequence: CDR1 DFQATT, CDR2 SNEGSKA (reference sequence). The CDR3 totals 13 residues. This CDR3 is CSASDVNQETQYF. CDR3 DNA sequence: TGCAGTGCTAGTGATGTTAATCAAGAGACCCAGTACTTC.

This clone has just one count. This chain connects TRBV2 to TRBJ1-1; a weak D match, TRBD1 (5 bases). CDR1 is SNHLY and CDR2 is FYNNEI in the germline V gene. V was trimmed by 4 bases and J by 4 bases, leaving 7 bases between them. CDR3 length: 12 residues. The CDR3 coding sequence is TGTGCCAGCAGTGGAGGGGCCACTGAAGCTTTCTTT. Translating it yields CASSGGATEAFF.

This clone is medium-sized. The chain carries TRBV20-1 and TRBJ1-1, with 8 bases aligning to TRBD1. CDR1 and CDR2 (germline): DFQATT, SNEGSKA (reference sequence). The CDR3 length is 11 residues. J was trimmed by 11 bases and V by 5 bases; bases with no gene match: 7. DNA of the CDR3: TGCAGTGCTTCCCTGGACAGGGAGGCTTTCTTT. Translated: CSASLDREAFF.

The genes are TRBV12-5 and TRBJ2-1, with TRBD1 as a possible D gene (6 bases). V shed 5 bases and J shed 4 bases, with 6 bases lying between them. The CDR3 is 12 amino acids. Germline V gene lookup returns CDR1 LGHNT and CDR2 FRNRAP. As DNA, the CDR3 is TGTGCTAGTGGTGACAGGTACAATGAGCAGTTCTTC. Amino acid sequence: CASGDRYNEQFF.

V and J are TRBV28 and TRBJ1-1; a possible D gene is TRBD1 (5 bases). CDR3 length: 15 residues. Germline V gene data show CDR1 as MDHEN and CDR2 as SYDVKM. The germline V and J ends were trimmed by 1 base and 1 base, with 10 bases remaining between them. CDR3 sequence (DNA): TGTGCCAGCAGTTTATTGTCCGGGACGAACACTGAAGCTTTCTTT. Translating it yields CASSLLSGTNTEAFF.